Sequencing of this TCR beta chain was carried out in a study of shared clonotypes between healthy human individuals. As regards this clone: The antigen remains unidentified. At the DNA level, this CDR3 is encoded by other sequences in the same sample as well.

Only in-frame clones appear in the TCRdb table, and some are missing; sequencing was by immunoSEQ multiplex PCR. The sample has over 2 million clones, 85% to 95% seen once. Germline-derived CDR1 and CDR2 are SGDLS and YYNGEE. This CDR3 region has 14 residues. The V end was cut by 0 bases, the J end by 0 bases, with 6 bases between. Study observations and caveats: The sharing of 5% to 5.5% of naive CD4 clonotypes was seen across a handful of donors. Sequencing depth was expected to influence donor clonotype sharing.

Specimen: naive CD4+ T cells sorted from blood. Regarding subset: CD45RA+ positively selected. The genes are TRBV9 and TRBJ1-2; no clear D gene. The clonotype was recovered from a man aged 18 to 35 in good health. CDR3: CASSVDSSNYGYTF. The CDR3 coding sequence is TGTGCCAGCAGCGTAGATAGCTCTAACTATGGCTACACCTTC.